This T cell receptor beta chain comes out of a study of blood T cell repertoires in COVID-19. No more than 2 weeks before study entry, exposed participants had met a case of COVID-19. This clone was recorded once. V dropped 2 bases and J dropped 0; count of bases not matched to a gene: 11. The CDR3 is made up of 19 amino acids. Germline assignment: CDR1 MNHEY and CDR2 SVGEGT. This table comes from immunoSEQ multiplex PCR, and its TCRdb copy is limited to in-frame clones, with some not included. The sample contains approximately 220,000 clones, nearly 90% of which appear only once. This clonotype was sampled from a man under 40 who had been exposed to COVID-19. The rearrangement links TRBV6-2 or TRBV6-3 to TRBJ2-1, with 9 positions matching TRBD2. Sequencing was carried out using PBMCs or T cells enriched from blood (not recorded which). DNA of the CDR3: TGTGCCAGCAGTTACGACCCCAGCGGGGGGAGTTTCTCCTACAATGAGCAGTTCTTC. Translating it yields CASSYDPSGGSFSYNEQFF.